Described below is a single TCR beta chain sequence and its context. Assay: immunoSEQ multiplex PCR; the TCRdb copy retains only in-frame clones and omits some. This table has some 2 million clones, about 94% appearing once. CD45RO-negative, CCR7-selected cells formed the naive CD8 fraction, which excluded terminally differentiated effector memory CD45RA+ cells. This sample stems from a study of shared clonotypes between healthy human individuals. Study-wide background: Each donor's CD8 memory used one plate, CD8 naive two, each CD4 subset three.

Germline assignment: CDR1 SGHVS and CDR2 FQNEAQ. This CDR3 is 13 amino acids long. V gave up 8 bases and J gave up 1 base, with 12 bases separating them. V is TRBV7-8 and J is TRBJ2-7; unclear D gene. This sequence originates from a man between 18 and 35 years old in good health. Sequencing was performed on naive CD8+ T cells sorted from blood. CDR3 in DNA: TGTGCCAGCGCGGCAGATCTGTCCTACGAGCAGTACTTC. Residues: CASAADLSYEQYF.